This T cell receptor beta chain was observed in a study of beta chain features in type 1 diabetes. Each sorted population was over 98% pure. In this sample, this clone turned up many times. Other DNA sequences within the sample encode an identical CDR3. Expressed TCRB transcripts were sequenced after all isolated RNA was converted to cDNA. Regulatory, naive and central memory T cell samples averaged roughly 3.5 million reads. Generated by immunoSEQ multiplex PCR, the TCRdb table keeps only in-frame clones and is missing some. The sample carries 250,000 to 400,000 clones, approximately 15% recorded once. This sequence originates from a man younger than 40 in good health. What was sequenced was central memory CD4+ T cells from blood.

As DNA, the CDR3 is TGTGCCATCAGTGGCCAGGGGGATCAGCCCCAGCATTTT. It is translated as CAISGQGDQPQHF. The gene calls are TRBV10-3 and TRBJ1-5; 7 positions match TRBD1. Germline V gene data show CDR1 as ENHRY and CDR2 as SYGVKD. The CDR3 spans 13 residues. The junction had 2 bases not matched to a gene; V was cut back by 4 bases and J by 5 bases.